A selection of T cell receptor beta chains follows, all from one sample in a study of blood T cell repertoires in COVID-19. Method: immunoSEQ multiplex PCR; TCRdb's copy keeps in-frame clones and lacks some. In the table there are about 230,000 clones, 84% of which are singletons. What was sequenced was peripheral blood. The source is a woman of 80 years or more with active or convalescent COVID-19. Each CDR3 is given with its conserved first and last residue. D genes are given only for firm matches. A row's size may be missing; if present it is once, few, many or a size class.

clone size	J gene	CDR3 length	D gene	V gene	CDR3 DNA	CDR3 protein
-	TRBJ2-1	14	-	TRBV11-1	TGTGCCAGCAAGGGACTCCACCTCTACAATGAGCAGTTCTTC	CASKGLHLYNEQFF
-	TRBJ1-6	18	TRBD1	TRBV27	TGTGCCAGCAGTATCTCATTCTATGACAGGGGCGGCAATTCACCCCTCCACTTT	CASSISFYDRGGNSPLHF
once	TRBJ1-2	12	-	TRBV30	TGTGCCTGGAGTACGGCTAACTATGGCTACACCTTC	CAWSTANYGYTF
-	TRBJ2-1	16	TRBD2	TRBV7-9	TGTGCCAGCAGCTATCCCGGGCTAGCGGGGGTGGGGGAGCAGTTCTTC	CASSYPGLAGVGEQFF
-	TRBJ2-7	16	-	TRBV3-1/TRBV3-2	TGTGCCAGCAGCCACGGAACAGGGTCCCAATCCTACGAGCAGTACTTC	CASSHGTGSQSYEQYF
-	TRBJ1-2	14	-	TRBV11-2	TGTGCCAGCAGCGACCAAGGACAGAACTATGGCTACACCTTC	CASSDQGQNYGYTF
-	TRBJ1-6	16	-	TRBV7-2	TGTGCCAGCAGCTTAGTCCGGGCAGGAGGGAATTCACCCCTCCACTTT	CASSLVRAGGNSPLHF
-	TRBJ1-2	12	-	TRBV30	TGTGCCTGGAGAAAAGGTGGGGCAGGCCACACCTTC	CAWRKGGAGHTF
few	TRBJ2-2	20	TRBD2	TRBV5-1	TGCGCCAGCAGCCAGGACGGACCGAAGAAGTGGAGCGGGAGGACCGGGGAGCTGTTTTTT	CASSQDGPKKWSGRTGELFF
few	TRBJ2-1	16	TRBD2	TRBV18	TGTGCCAGCTCCCCAAGTCTAGCGGGGGGGTATAATGAGCAGTTCTTC	CASSPSLAGGYNEQFF
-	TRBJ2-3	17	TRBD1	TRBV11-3	TGTGCCAGCAGCACCCGGACAGGTAGCCCTGGGACAGATACGCAGTATTTT	CASSTRTGSPGTDTQYF
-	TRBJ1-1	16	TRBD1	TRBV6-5	TGTGCCAGCAGTTACGGGACAGGGAGGCAGTTCACTGAAGCTTTCTTT	CASSYGTGRQFTEAFF
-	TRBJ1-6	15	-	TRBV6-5	TGTGCCAGCAGTCTAGTAGGGGTGGGTAATTCACCCCTCCACTTT	CASSLVGVGNSPLHF
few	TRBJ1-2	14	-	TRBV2	TGTGCCAGCAGCAGGGTGCCTTTGACCCATGGCTACACCTTC	CASSRVPLTHGYTF
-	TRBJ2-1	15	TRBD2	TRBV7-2	TGTGCCAGCAGCTTTAGCGGGGGGTTGAGGGATGAGCAGTTCTTC	CASSFSGGLRDEQFF
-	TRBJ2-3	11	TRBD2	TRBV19	TGTGCCAGTCGGGAGGGGGGTACGCAGTATTTT	CASREGGTQYF
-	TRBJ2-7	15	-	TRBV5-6	TGTGCCAGCAGGCACCGGGGCGGGGGCCTATACGAGCAGTACTTC	CASRHRGGGLYEQYF
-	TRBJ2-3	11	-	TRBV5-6	TGTGCCAGCAGCCGAGACGGGGCGCAGTATTTT	CASSRDGAQYF